Listed here is a single TCR beta chain. Antigen: not known. Trimming removed 6 bases from V and 3 bases from J; junction bases left unmatched: 7. CDR1 and CDR2 from the germline V gene are SNHLY and FYNNEI. There are 14 residues in the CDR3. The data were obtained in a study of T cell responses to AZD1222 COVID-19 vaccine. Study outcomes and limitations: The donors showed a predominance of white British ancestry and of females, with possible underestimation of clonal diversity. Increases in Spike-specific TCR breadth and depth were seen after two AZD1222 doses. Unmutated regions of variants are reportedly targeted by nearly half of spike-specific TCRs. Just a handful of people given AZD1222 tested seropositive at baseline.

Repertoires were generated with immunoSEQ multiplex PCR, while TCRdb's copy carries only in-frame clones and drops some. The sample records 95,000 to 150,000 clones, over 75% being singletons. The sequenced sample was peripheral blood, obtained on day 0 of AZD1222 vaccination. This clonotype originated in an adult in good health. The chain uses TRBV2 and TRBJ1-2; TRBD1 matches 7 bases. DNA of the CDR3: TGTGCCAGCAGCGGGACAGCCCGATACTATGGCTACACCTTC. This translates into CASSGTARYYGYTF.